Shown below are 25 T cell receptor beta chains from a single sample sequenced in a study of T cells in Graves' hyperthyroidism and ophthalmopathy (dated by TCRdb to between 2018 and 2020). The method behind the library was multiplex PCR. TCRdb records Illumina HiSeq 2000 as the sequencer. The TCR beta CDR3 regions were amplified from RNA transcripts. The TCR CDR3 was subjected to a first round of RT-PCR using the HTBI primer set and the Qiagen OneStep RT-PCR kit. The public reads were reanalyzed by TCRdb: fastp trimming at Q25, MiXCR alignment, in-frame beta chains only. CDR3 protein sequences are deduplicated, and each keeps its most common genes and DNA. This sample lists fewer than 650,000 distinct CDR3 sequences; about 15% were detected once. 5.8% of the sample lies in the top ten. The sequenced material came from blood. These receptors were taken from a woman aged 25 to 39 with Graves' hyperthyroidism that later progressed to Graves' ophthalmopathy.

This clonotype occurred many times. The V gene is TRBV9, the J gene TRBJ2-5; possible D gene TRBD2, 5 bases. The germline V gene has CDR1 SGDLS and CDR2 YYNGEE. There are 14 residues in the CDR3. Between the trimmed V and J ends, which lost 4 bases and 2 bases, there was a span of 12 bases. This CDR3 reads CASSRADPQETQYF. The CDR3 DNA sequence: TGTGCCAGCAGCAGAGCGGACCCACAAGAGACCCAGTACTTC.

This clonotype was recorded many times. The chain combines TRBV7-2 with TRBJ2-2; no clear D gene. Trimming cost V 2 bases and J 6 bases, with 7 bases left between them. Germline values: CDR1 SGHTA, CDR2 FQGNSA. There are 13 residues in the CDR3. CDR3 bases: TGTGCCAGCAGCTTACAGCGTCCCGGGGAGCTGTTTTTT. It yields the protein CASSLQRPGELFF.

In its sample, this clonotype was seen many times. As DNA, the CDR3 is TGTGCCAGCAGTGAGGTGGGGGAAAAACTGTTTTTT. As protein: CASSEVGEKLFF. The chain combines TRBV2 with TRBJ1-4; D gene unclear. Trimming cost V 3 bases and J 8 bases, with 7 bases left between them. The CDR3 is 12 residues long. Germline CDR1 reads SNHLY; CDR2 reads FYNNEI.

V usage is TRBV4-1 and J usage is TRBJ1-2; D gene uncertain. The germline gives CDR1 MGHRA, CDR2 YSYEKL. This CDR3 comprises 14 residues. The V end lost 4 bases, the J end lost 9 bases, and 18 bases lay between the germline ends. As DNA, the CDR3 is TGCGCCAGCAGCCGGAAGTTAGAGCCGCATAGCTACACCTTC. Translating gives CASSRKLEPHSYTF.

This chain links TRBV25-1 with TRBJ2-3; 8 bases are shared with TRBD2. The CDR3 has 15 amino acids. Germline CDR1 is MGHDK and CDR2 is SYGVNS. Trimming at V came to 5 bases and at J to 2 bases, leaving 6 bases not matched to a gene. The CDR3: CASSQTGGLTDTQYF. In DNA, the CDR3 is TGTGCCAGCAGTCAAACGGGGGGGCTCACAGATACGCAGTATTTT.

The V gene is TRBV20-1, the J gene TRBJ2-7, with 8 positions matching TRBD1. This CDR3 has 13 residues. The germline CDR1 and CDR2 sequences are DFQATT and SNEGSKA (reference sequence). V lost 6 bases, J lost 4 bases, and 8 bases stayed unmatched. The DNA of the CDR3 is TGCAGTGCCCCCCAGGGGGCTCGATACGAGCAGTACTTC. The encoded protein is CSAPQGARYEQYF.

As concerns this clonotype: Likely a read error: the CDR3 ends without its conserved phenylalanine or tryptophan. The rearrangement joins TRBV7-2 to TRBJ1-1; 9 positions agree with TRBD1. V was clipped by 5 bases and J by 4 bases; unmatched bases: 5. The germline CDR1 and CDR2 sequences are SGHTA and FQGNSA. The CDR3 is 14 amino acids. CDR3 protein: CASSPSTGGTEAFL. CDR3 sequence (DNA): TGTGCCAGCAGCCCTTCGACAGGGGGCACTGAAGCTTTCCTT.

This clonotype was detected ten times or more. V and J are TRBV7-2 and TRBJ1-5, with D possibly matching TRBD1 (6 bases). The CDR3 is 14 amino acids. The V and J ends lost 5 bases and 6 bases respectively, with 14 bases between them. Germline V gene sequence: CDR1 SGHTA, CDR2 FQGNSA. Written as DNA, the CDR3 is TGTGCCAGCAGCGCCACGGGGGGCGTTCAGCCCCAGCATTTT. The encoded protein is CASSATGGVQPQHF. The full variable domain, with the rest looked up from reference TRBV7-2 and TRBJ1-5, is GAGVSQSPSNKVTEKGKDVELRCDPISGHTALYWYRQSLGQGLEFLIYFQGNSAPDKSGLPSDRFSAERTGGSVSTLTIQRTQQEDSAVYLCASSATGGVQPQHFGDGTRLSIL.

A word on this clonotype: The conserved closing phenylalanine or tryptophan is absent in this CDR3, likely reflecting a read error. This sequence joins TRBV12-3 or TRBV12-4 and TRBJ2-1; 15 bases map to TRBD2. The CDR3 is 20 residues long. With 8 bases clipped from V and 0 bases from J, the junction kept 14 bases outside the gene matches. The DNA of the CDR3 is TGTGCCAGCTCCCAACCGGGACTAGCGGGAGGCCGCAGCTCCTACAATGAGCAGTTCTCC. As protein: CASSQPGLAGGRSSYNEQFS.

This clonotype was recorded at least ten times. The chain employs TRBV27 and TRBJ1-6; no reliable D call. The CDR3 consists of 15 residues. In germline, CDR1 is MNHEY, CDR2 SMNVEV (reference sequence). Trimming took 6 bases from V and 8 from J, leaving 17 bases between them. DNA of the CDR3: TGTGCCAGCAGCCCCCGGACGGATTACTATTCACCCCTCCACTTT. Translation gives CASSPRTDYYSPLHF.

The J gene is TRBJ2-7, the V gene TRBV7-9, with TRBD2 as a possible D gene (6 bases). CDR1 is SEHNR, CDR2 FQNEAQ, per germline (reference sequence). The germline V and J ends were trimmed by 4 bases and 4 bases, with 14 bases remaining between them. The CDR3 spans 14 residues. The CDR3: CASSSGEEGYEQYF. The CDR3 bases are TGTGCCAGCAGCTCGGGGGAGGAGGGTTACGAGCAGTACTTC.

This chain uses TRBV18 with TRBJ2-1; unclear D gene. The ends were cut back, 3 bases at V and 9 bases at J, with 21 bases in the middle. The CDR3 totals 16 residues. Germline CDR1 KGHSH, CDR2 LQKENI. Written as DNA, the CDR3 is TGTGCCAGCTCACCTCTCCTACAGAATCCGCCGATTGAGCAGTTCTTC. Translated, it gives CASSPLLQNPPIEQFF.

V and J are TRBV5-4 and TRBJ2-5; D gene uncertain. Germline CDR1 is SGHNT and CDR2 is YYREEE (reference sequence). Trimming shortened V by 0 bases and J by 1 base, and 10 bases separated the two germline ends. The CDR3 runs to 15 residues. CDR3 residues: CASSLGLDIQETQYF. CDR3 nucleotides: TGTGCCAGCAGCTTGGGGCTAGACATCCAAGAGACCCAGTACTTC. Drawing the rest from reference TRBV5-4 and TRBJ2-5, the complete variable domain is ETGVTQSPTHLIKTRGQQVTLRCSSQSGHNTVSWYQQALGQGPQFIFQYYREEENGRGNFPPRFSGLQFPNYSSELNVNALELDDSALYLCASSLGLDIQETQYFGPGTRLLVL.

This clonotype was observed at least ten times. The V gene is TRBV7-9, the J gene TRBJ2-5; D may be TRBD2 (5 bases). This CDR3 has 14 amino acids. The ends were cut back, 5 bases at V and 4 bases at J, with 14 bases in the middle. Germline V CDR1 and CDR2: SEHNR, FQNEAQ (reference sequence). CDR3 bases: TGTGCCAGCAGCCGAGCGCCGGGGAGAGAGACCCAGTACTTC. This gives the protein CASSRAPGRETQYF.

This clonotype came up a few times. The rearrangement uses TRBV7-9 and TRBJ2-7; D possibly corresponds to TRBD1 (5 bases). CDR3 size: 12 residues. Germline CDR1 SEHNR, CDR2 FQNEAQ (reference sequence). V was pared by 4 bases and J by 7 bases, with 11 bases between. CDR3 DNA sequence: TGTGCCAGCAGCTCCACAGGTAGGGAGCAGTACTTC. Translated: CASSSTGREQYF.

This clonotype was seen more than once but under ten times. The V gene is TRBV4-2, the J gene TRBJ1-2; 9 nucleotides agree with TRBD1. CDR1 and CDR2 from the germline V gene are LGHNA and YNFKEQ. Unmatched junction bases numbered 7, after V lost 0 bases and J lost 8 bases. This CDR3 contains 15 residues. CDR3 residues: CASSQDVGQGRGYTF. CDR3 coding DNA: TGTGCCAGCAGCCAAGATGTAGGACAGGGGAGAGGCTACACCTTC.

This clonotype was picked up many times. The chain is built from TRBV9 and TRBJ1-2; D is perhaps TRBD1 (6 bases). The V end lost 2 bases, the J end lost 4 bases, and 9 bases lay between the germline ends. Germline-derived CDR1 and CDR2 are SGDLS and YYNGEE. This CDR3 has 13 residues. This chain's CDR3 is CASSVQGSYGYTF. CDR3 DNA sequence: TGTGCCAGCAGCGTCCAGGGGTCCTATGGCTACACCTTC. Full variable domain (remainder filled in from reference TRBV9 and TRBJ1-2): DSGVTQTPKHLITATGQRVTLRCSPRSGDLSVYWYQQSLDQGLQFLIQYYNGEERAKGNILERFSAQQFPDLHSELNLSSLELGDSALYFCASSVQGSYGYTFGSGTRLTVV.

This clonotype was seen at least ten times. The chain has TRBV6-5 and TRBJ1-1; D is ambiguous. CDR1 and CDR2 (germline): MNHEY, SVGAGI. Deletions cut 4 bases from V and 1 base from J, with 7 bases between. The CDR3 contains 13 residues. CDR3 sequence: CASSLYTNTEAFF. The CDR3 bases are TGTGCCAGCAGTTTATACACGAACACTGAAGCTTTCTTT.

The V call is TRBV20-1, the J call TRBJ2-1, with 10 bases aligning to TRBD1. Trimming took 6 bases from V and 4 from J; bases not matched to a gene: 15. Germline loops: CDR1 DFQATT, CDR2 SNEGSKA (reference sequence). This CDR3 has 17 residues. The CDR3 bases are TGCAGTGCCGCCCGCCTGGGACAGGGGTCCTATTACAATGAGCAGTTCTTC. Translating gives CSAARLGQGSYYNEQFF.

A note on this clonotype: A much larger clone lies a single base off, so this may be a read error. J is TRBJ2-5 and V is TRBV12-3 or TRBV12-4; a weak D match, TRBD2 (5 bases). This CDR3 comprises 16 residues. The V end was cut by 5 bases, the J end by 3 bases, with 19 bases between. The CDR3 DNA sequence: TGTGCCAGCAGTCCTTACCTACCAGCGGACGAAGAGACCCAGTACTTC. It is translated as CASSPYLPADEETQYF.

This clonotype was detected ten times or more. This rearrangement joins TRBV25-1 to TRBJ1-2, with D uncertain. Trimming shortened V by 0 bases and J by 9 bases, and 17 bases separated the two germline ends. CDR1 and CDR2 (germline): MGHDK, SYGVNS. This CDR3 comprises 15 residues. CDR3 sequence reads: CASSEYSDPPRSYTF. In nucleotides, the CDR3 is TGTGCCAGCAGTGAATATTCGGACCCTCCTCGGAGCTACACCTTC.

The chain links TRBV6-1 to TRBJ1-1, with D perhaps TRBD1 (6 bases). This CDR3 region has 15 residues. V was cut by 8 bases and J by 1 base, with 17 bases left in between. Germline V CDR1 and CDR2: MNHNS, SASEGT. The CDR3 protein is CASARIGGGNTEAFF. The CDR3 nucleotides are TGTGCCAGCGCCCGGATCGGGGGCGGGAACACTGAAGCTTTCTTT.

This clonotype was seen many times. The chain links TRBV3-1 to TRBJ1-6; D remains unclear. Trimming removed 1 base from V and 9 bases from J, with 16 bases in between. Germline lookup yields CDR1 LGHDT and CDR2 YNNKEL (reference sequence). The CDR3 loop spans 16 amino acids. As DNA, the CDR3 is TGTGCCAGCAGCCAAGGTATTTTAGGCCTCGGTTCACCCCTCCACTTT. Its protein is CASSQGILGLGSPLHF. The whole variable domain, remainder taken from reference TRBV3-1 and TRBJ1-6, is DTAVSQTPKYLVTQMGNDKSIKCEQNLGHDTMYWYKQDSKKFLKIMFSYNNKELIINETVPNRFSPKSPDKAHLNLHINSLELGDSAVYFCASSQGILGLGSPLHFGNGTRLTVT.

This clonotype was seen repeatedly, ten times or more. This rearrangement joins TRBV20-1 to TRBJ2-1; D is uncertain. The CDR3 is made up of 20 amino acids. The germline gives CDR1 DFQATT, CDR2 SNEGSKA (reference sequence). Trimming shortened V by 3 bases and J by 0 bases, and 27 bases separated the two germline ends. CDR3 residues: CSASPKLGFEWTSSYNEQFF. CDR3 bases: TGCAGTGCTAGTCCCAAACTCGGGTTCGAGTGGACGAGCTCCTACAATGAGCAGTTCTTC.

This clonotype was seen ten or more times. The DNA for the CDR3 is TGTGCCAGCAGCTTAGGGTGGACAGGGGTAAAGAGGAATGAGCAGTTCTTC. Translated, it gives CASSLGWTGVKRNEQFF. The chain joins TRBV11-1 to TRBJ2-1; 9 bases agree with TRBD1. V lost 1 base and J lost 7; bases outside the gene matches: 11. CDR1 is SGHAT, CDR2 FQDESV, per germline (reference sequence). This CDR3 region has 17 residues. The full variable domain, its missing parts supplied by reference TRBV11-1 and TRBJ2-1, is EAEVAQSPRYKITEKSQAVAFWCDPISGHATLYWYRQILGQGPELLVQFQDESVVDDSQLPKDRFSAERLKGVDSTLKIQPAELGDSAMYLCASSLGWTGVKRNEQFFGPGTRLTVL.